These 21 T cell receptor beta chains share one sample of origin, sequenced in a study of T cell repertoires in cytomegalovirus infection. TCRdb analysed the reads with MiXCR anew, one entry per CDR3 protein. This table holds over 120,000 distinct CDR3 sequences, approximately 30% found once. No antigen has been assigned to these receptors. Material: CD8+ T cells from cultured PBMCs, obtained from culture after CMV antigen stimulation. The receptors originated from a human donor in good health (CMV status not recorded). Some clones in this sample may be carry-over from other donors' samples.

This clonotype came up once. The genes are TRBV20-1 and TRBJ2-5; D unresolved. The CDR3 consists of 13 residues. V gave up 3 bases and J gave up 1 base, with 9 bases separating them. Looked up from germline, CDR1 is DFQATT and CDR2 is SNEGSKA (reference sequence). The CDR3 is CSASGYFQETQYF. CDR3 nucleotide sequence: TGCAGTGCTAGTGGGTATTTCCAAGAGACCCAGTACTTC.

This clonotype occurred a few times. This chain joins TRBV27 and TRBJ1-2, with D possibly matching TRBD1 (5 bases). Germline V gene lookup returns CDR1 MNHEY and CDR2 SMNVEV (reference sequence). The germline V and J ends were trimmed by 2 bases and 3 bases, with 13 bases remaining between them. This CDR3 has 15 amino acids. CDR3 in amino acids: CASSLQVGADYGYTF. The CDR3 nucleotides read TGTGCCAGCAGTTTACAGGTCGGGGCAGACTATGGCTACACCTTC.

Many counts were recorded for this clonotype. This rearrangement joins TRBV7-6 to TRBJ2-3; TRBD2 matches 10 bases. There are 17 residues in the CDR3. In germline, CDR1 is SGHVS, CDR2 FNYEAQ. V shed 0 bases, J shed 4 bases, and the junction held 7 bases outside the gene matches. This CDR3 reads CASSLATGLAEADTQYF. CDR3 DNA: TGTGCCAGCAGCTTAGCAACCGGACTAGCGGAGGCAGATACGCAGTATTTT.

The chain carries TRBV4-1 and TRBJ2-1; 9 positions match TRBD2. With 4 bases clipped from V and 4 bases from J, the junction kept 8 bases outside the gene matches. This CDR3 region has 16 residues. Germline V gene data show CDR1 as MGHRA and CDR2 as YSYEKL. CDR3 in DNA: TGCGCCAGCAGCCCACCGGGACTAGCTTCATACAATGAGCAGTTCTTC. Residues: CASSPPGLASYNEQFF.

In this sample, this clonotype turned up a few times. The V and J genes are TRBV7-9 and TRBJ2-1; 13 nucleotides align to TRBD2. J lost 0 bases, V lost 5 bases, and 7 bases had no gene match. The CDR3 sequence is 18 residues long. Germline CDR1 and CDR2: SEHNR and FQNEAQ (reference sequence). CDR3 in DNA: TGTGCCAGCAGCCCGGGACTAGCGGGGAGGAGCTCCTACAATGAGCAGTTCTTC. Protein product: CASSPGLAGRSSYNEQFF.

This clonotype has more than one count but fewer than ten. The rearrangement links TRBV7-2 to TRBJ1-4; tentative D call: TRBD1 (5 bases). V lost 2 bases and J 4 bases, leaving 11 bases between the germline ends. Germline V gene data show CDR1 as SGHTA and CDR2 as FQGNSA. The CDR3 has 15 amino acids. This chain's CDR3 is CASSLRGRINEKLFF. The CDR3 nucleotides read TGTGCCAGCAGCTTAAGGGGCCGTATTAATGAAAAACTGTTTTTT.

The chain uses TRBV19 and TRBJ1-1; D gene ambiguous. Germline V lookup: CDR1 LNHDA, CDR2 SQIVND (reference sequence). CDR3 size: 14 residues. Between the trimmed V and J ends, which lost 6 bases and 9 bases, there was a span of 20 bases. The CDR3 spells CASRPYEDLGKAFF. For the CDR3, the DNA is TGTGCCAGTAGGCCTTACGAGGATTTGGGGAAAGCTTTCTTT. The entire variable domain, with the rest obtained from reference TRBV19 and TRBJ1-1, is as follows: DGGITQSPKYLFRKEGQNVTLSCEQNLNHDAMYWYRQDPGQGLRLIYYSQIVNDFQKGDIAEGYSVSREKKESFPLTVTSAQKNPTAFYLCASRPYEDLGKAFFGQGTRLTVV.

The chain employs TRBV5-6 and TRBJ1-1; no clear D. Trimming removed 5 bases from V and 4 bases from J, with 12 bases in between. CDR3 length: 13 residues. The germline V gene encodes CDR1 SGHDT and CDR2 YYEEEE. CDR3: CASRASEGTEAFF. The CDR3 coding sequence is TGTGCCAGCAGAGCTAGCGAGGGCACTGAAGCTTTCTTT.

This clonotype has more than one count but fewer than ten. The chain joins TRBV5-1 to TRBJ2-7, with a possible D match to TRBD2 (6 bases). The CDR3 contains 14 residues. Deletions cut 0 bases from V and 4 bases from J, with 11 bases between. The germline CDR1 and CDR2 sequences are SGHRS and YFSETQ. CDR3 DNA sequence: TGCGCCAGCAGCTTGGATGGGGGAGGATACGAGCAGTACTTC. Translated, it gives CASSLDGGGYEQYF.

The chain links TRBV19 to TRBJ1-4, with a possible D match to TRBD1 (5 bases). In germline, CDR1 is LNHDA, CDR2 SQIVND (reference sequence). V shed 5 bases and J shed 6 bases, with 7 bases lying between them. There are 12 residues in the CDR3. The CDR3 loop is CASSAGYEKLFF. As DNA, the CDR3 is TGTGCCAGTAGTGCAGGGTATGAAAAACTGTTTTTT. Using reference TRBV19 and TRBJ1-4 for the parts outside the CDR3, the full variable domain is DGGITQSPKYLFRKEGQNVTLSCEQNLNHDAMYWYRQDPGQGLRLIYYSQIVNDFQKGDIAEGYSVSREKKESFPLTVTSAQKNPTAFYLCASSAGYEKLFFGSGTQLSVL.

The V gene is TRBV29-1, the J gene TRBJ2-1, with D perhaps matching TRBD1 (6 bases). The CDR3 totals 11 residues. Germline lookup yields CDR1 SQVTM and CDR2 ANQGSEA. V dropped 4 bases and J dropped 6 bases, with 7 bases sitting between them. CDR3 sequence: CSVAGANEQFF. In DNA, the CDR3 is TGCAGCGTTGCAGGGGCCAATGAGCAGTTCTTC.

The chain recombines TRBV7-9 with TRBJ2-7; 9 bases are a match to TRBD1. Germline CDR1 and CDR2: SEHNR and FQNEAQ (reference sequence). Germline trimming cut 2 bases from V and 8 bases from J; bases unmatched to any gene: 13. This CDR3 region has 16 residues. The CDR3: CASSLRAGQGPVQQYF. The DNA of the CDR3 is TGTGCCAGCAGCTTAAGGGCGGGACAGGGTCCCGTGCAGCAGTACTTC.

This clonotype has just a few counts. The chain recombines TRBV6-1 with TRBJ2-7; D possibly uses TRBD1 or TRBD2 (5 bases each). V was cut by 7 bases and J by 6 bases, with 13 bases left in between. This CDR3 comprises 12 residues. Germline lookup yields CDR1 MNHNS and CDR2 SASEGT. CDR3: CASTPRGGEQYF. The CDR3 DNA sequence: TGTGCCAGCACTCCCCGGGGCGGCGAGCAGTACTTC.

This sequence joins TRBV12-3 or TRBV12-4 and TRBJ2-2; D uncertain. V shed 6 bases and J shed 3 bases, with 17 bases lying between them. This CDR3 comprises 16 residues. This chain's CDR3 is CASSFTDSWDTGELFF. The CDR3 DNA reads TGTGCCAGCAGCTTTACCGATTCGTGGGACACCGGGGAGCTGTTTTTT.

This clonotype was observed a few times. The V gene is TRBV6-6, the J gene TRBJ2-5; 11 positions agree with TRBD1. With V trimmed by 0 bases and J by 4 bases, 1 base remained unmatched. The germline gives CDR1 MNHNY, CDR2 SVGAGI (reference sequence). The CDR3 runs 15 residues. This chain's CDR3 is CASSYSGQGVETQYF. The DNA for the CDR3 is TGTGCCAGCAGTTACTCGGGACAGGGGGTAGAGACCCAGTACTTC.

This clonotype was counted between two and nine times. The CDR3 spells CASSHPGQGSWGSYEQYF. CDR3 DNA sequence: TGTGCCAGCAGCCACCCGGGACAGGGTTCCTGGGGCTCCTACGAGCAGTACTTC. J is TRBJ2-7 and V is TRBV7-8; 9 positions match TRBD1. Germline CDR1 SGHVS, CDR2 FQNEAQ. J was trimmed by 0 bases and V by 5 bases; bases with no gene match: 14. This CDR3 region has 18 residues.

This chain links TRBV10-2 with TRBJ1-1; D call uncertain. Trimming removed 3 bases at V and 3 bases at J, with 14 bases between. The CDR3 is 15 amino acids. Germline CDR1 reads WSHSY; CDR2 reads SAAADI. Written as DNA, the CDR3 is TGCGCCAGCAGTGACCCGGGCCCGGTGGACACTGAAGCTTTCTTT. This gives the protein CASSDPGPVDTEAFF.

This clonotype showed up many times. This chain links TRBV7-2 with TRBJ1-1, with 8 positions matching TRBD1. The CDR3 runs 16 residues. Trimming cost V 5 bases and J 4 bases; bases outside gene matches: 12. Per germline, CDR1 SGHTA and CDR2 FQGNSA. The CDR3 reads CASSPGPTGGATEAFF. The DNA for the CDR3 is TGTGCCAGCAGCCCGGGTCCTACAGGGGGGGCCACTGAAGCTTTCTTT.

This clonotype was detected only a few times. The rearrangement joins TRBV6-5 to TRBJ2-7; 10 nucleotides match TRBD1. Per the germline V gene, CDR1 is MNHEY and CDR2 is SVGAGI. Trimming took 6 bases from V and 4 from J; bases not matched to a gene: 12. This CDR3 has 16 amino acids. CDR3 nucleotides: TGTGCCAGCAGCCTATTGGGACAGGGGTCATTATACGAGCAGTACTTC. Its protein product is CASSLLGQGSLYEQYF.

This clonotype was observed a handful of times. The chain recombines TRBV5-6 with TRBJ1-1; unclear D gene. CDR3 length: 16 amino acids. Germline lookup yields CDR1 SGHDT and CDR2 YYEEEE. Trimming left V 0 bases short and J 3 bases short, with 15 bases between. The CDR3 reads CASSLADIGRYTEAFF. In DNA, the CDR3 is TGTGCCAGCAGCTTGGCCGACATCGGGAGGTACACTGAAGCTTTCTTT.

This clonotype came up a few times. The J gene is TRBJ1-2, the V gene TRBV28; 10 nucleotides match TRBD1. CDR3 length: 17 amino acids. CDR1 and CDR2 (germline): MDHEN, SYDVKM. The trim removed 0 bases at V and 6 bases at J, leaving 10 bases unmatched. The CDR3: CASSLWLDRGPVDGYTF. The CDR3 bases are TGTGCCAGCAGTTTATGGCTCGACAGGGGGCCGGTTGATGGCTACACCTTC.